This is a list of T cell receptor beta chains from one sample in a study of T cell responses to AZD1222 COVID-19 vaccine. The method was immunoSEQ multiplex PCR; TCRdb's version includes in-frame clones alone and lacks a portion of them. The repertoire holds roughly 120,000 clones, with just over 85% as singletons. The sample here was peripheral blood, taken 28 days after the second AZD1222 dose. The receptors derive from an adult who received the AZD1222 COVID-19 vaccine. Both conserved end residues are part of each CDR3. The D gene is left open where the match is weak. Not all rows give a size; the values are once, few, many and, for expanded clones, a class.

TRBJ1-1 NA TRBV6-2/TRBV6-3 NA CASSFGAEAFF TGTGCCAGCAGTTTCGGGGCTGAAGCTTTCTTT
TRBJ1-1 once TRBV6-7 NA CASSYSSGVVIEAFF TGTGCCAGCAGTTACTCTAGTGGTGTCGTAATAGAAGCTTTCTTT
TRBJ2-7 NA TRBV19 NA CASSSDGYYEQYF TGTGCCAGTAGTTCCGACGGATACTACGAGCAGTACTTC
TRBJ2-7 NA TRBV5-5 NA CASSLGTNRASYEQYF TGTGCCAGCAGCTTGGGGACTAACAGGGCCTCCTACGAGCAGTACTTC
TRBJ2-1 NA TRBV28 NA CASRAGGLAGYNEQFF TGTGCCAGCAGGGCAGGGGGACTGGCAGGCTACAATGAGCAGTTCTTC
TRBJ2-5 NA TRBV7-2 NA CASSWSFRETQYF TGTGCCAGCAGCTGGAGTTTTAGAGAGACCCAGTACTTC
TRBJ1-2 NA TRBV7-2 NA CASSLRGQQSGYTF TGTGCCAGCAGCCTCAGAGGACAGCAATCGGGCTACACCTTC
TRBJ1-2 once TRBV6-5 NA CASSPGHPRDYGYTF TGTGCCAGCAGCCCCGGGCACCCCCGGGACTATGGCTACACCTTC
TRBJ1-5 NA TRBV2 NA CASRGGSGFNQPQHF TGTGCCAGCAGAGGGGGTTCAGGGTTCAATCAGCCCCAGCATTTT
TRBJ1-4 few TRBV6-6 NA CASSYSVATNEKLFF TGTGCCAGCAGTTATTCCGTTGCAACTAATGAAAAACTGTTTTTT
TRBJ1-1 once TRBV6-5 NA CASSPQGTEAFF TGTGCCAGCAGTCCTCAGGGGACTGAAGCTTTCTTT
TRBJ2-1 NA TRBV24-1 NA CATSDSSGLSNEQFF TGTGCCACCAGTGATTCGAGCGGGTTGTCCAATGAGCAGTTCTTC
TRBJ2-5 NA TRBV5-1 TRBD2 CASSLGWSGGGYQETQYF TGCGCCAGCAGCTTGGGGTGGTCTGGCGGGGGGTACCAAGAGACCCAGTACTTC
TRBJ2-3 NA TRBV28 TRBD2 CASRVAGVVDTQYF TGTGCCAGCAGGGTAGCGGGAGTAGTAGATACGCAGTATTTT
TRBJ1-6 once TRBV5-8 NA CASSFYSPLHF TGTGCCAGCAGCTTCTATTCACCCCTCCACTTT
TRBJ2-5 once TRBV25-1 NA CASSEAGLQETQYF TGTGCCAGCTCCGAGGCAGGACTCCAAGAGACCCAGTACTTC
TRBJ2-3 NA TRBV10-3 NA CAMNGGGSDTQYF TGTGCCATGAACGGGGGCGGGTCAGATACGCAGTATTTT
TRBJ2-7 NA TRBV6-5 NA CASSRDSRYEQYF TGTGCCAGCAGTCGGGACTCCCGCTACGAGCAGTACTTC
TRBJ2-3 NA TRBV28 NA CASSSVTDTQYF TGTGCCAGCAGTTCGGTCACAGATACGCAGTATTTT
TRBJ2-3 NA TRBV10-1 NA CASSESSSTDTQYF TGCGCCAGCAGTGAAAGTTCGAGCACAGATACGCAGTATTTT
TRBJ1-2 once TRBV6-5 NA CASSYQGRNNYGYTF TGTGCCAGCAGTTACCAGGGACGGAATAACTATGGCTACACCTTC
TRBJ2-5 NA TRBV6-2/TRBV6-3 TRBD2 CASSYSRTSGRKETQYF TGTGCCAGCAGTTACTCGAGAACTAGCGGGAGAAAAGAGACCCAGTACTTC
TRBJ1-1 NA TRBV6-5 NA CASDRGEGMNTEAFF TGTGCCAGCGATCGGGGGGAGGGAATGAACACTGAAGCTTTCTTT
TRBJ1-1 NA TRBV5-4 NA CASSLALNTEAFF TGTGCCAGCAGCTTGGCCCTGAACACTGAAGCTTTCTTT
TRBJ2-7 NA TRBV19 TRBD1 CASTKTPGQGAQQYF TGTGCCAGTACCAAAACCCCGGGACAGGGGGCGCAGCAGTACTTC
TRBJ2-7 NA TRBV6-5 NA CASQWTVGSYEQYF TGTGCCAGCCAGTGGACAGTCGGATCCTACGAGCAGTACTTC